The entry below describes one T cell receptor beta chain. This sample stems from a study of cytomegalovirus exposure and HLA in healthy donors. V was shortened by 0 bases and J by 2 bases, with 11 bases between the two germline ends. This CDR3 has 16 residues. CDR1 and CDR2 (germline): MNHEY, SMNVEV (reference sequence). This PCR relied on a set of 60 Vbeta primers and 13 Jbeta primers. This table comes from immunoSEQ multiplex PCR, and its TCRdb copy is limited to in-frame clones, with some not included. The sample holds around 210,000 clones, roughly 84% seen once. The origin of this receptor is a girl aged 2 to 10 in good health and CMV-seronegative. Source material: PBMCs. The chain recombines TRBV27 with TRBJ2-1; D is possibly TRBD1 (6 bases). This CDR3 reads CASSLSRTAAYNEQFF. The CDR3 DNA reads TGTGCCAGCAGTTTATCCCGGACAGCAGCCTACAATGAGCAGTTCTTC.